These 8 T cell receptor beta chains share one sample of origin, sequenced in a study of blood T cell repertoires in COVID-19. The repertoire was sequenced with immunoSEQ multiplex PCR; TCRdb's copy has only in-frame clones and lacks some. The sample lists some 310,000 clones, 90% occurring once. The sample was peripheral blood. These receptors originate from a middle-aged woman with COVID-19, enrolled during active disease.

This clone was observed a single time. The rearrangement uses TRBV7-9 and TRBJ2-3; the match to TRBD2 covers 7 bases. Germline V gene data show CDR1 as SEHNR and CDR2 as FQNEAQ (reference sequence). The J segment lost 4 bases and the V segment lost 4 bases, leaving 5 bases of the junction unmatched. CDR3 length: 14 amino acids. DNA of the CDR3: TGTGCCAGCAGCTCTCCTAGCGGAGCAGATACGCAGTATTTT. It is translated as CASSSPSGADTQYF.

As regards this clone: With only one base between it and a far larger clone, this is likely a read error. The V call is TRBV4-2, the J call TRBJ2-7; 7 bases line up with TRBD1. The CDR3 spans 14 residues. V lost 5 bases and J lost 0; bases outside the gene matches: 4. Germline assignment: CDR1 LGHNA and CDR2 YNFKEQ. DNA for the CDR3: TGTGCCAGCAGCGACCGGGACAGCTCCTACGAGCAGTACTTC. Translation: CASSDRDSSYEQYF.

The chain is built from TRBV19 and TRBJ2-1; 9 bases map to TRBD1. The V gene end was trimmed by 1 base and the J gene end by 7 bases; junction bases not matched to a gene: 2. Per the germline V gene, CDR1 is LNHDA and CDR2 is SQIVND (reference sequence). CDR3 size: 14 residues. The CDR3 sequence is CASSIGGTGNEQFF. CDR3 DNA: TGTGCCAGTAGTATAGGGGGGACAGGGAATGAGCAGTTCTTC.

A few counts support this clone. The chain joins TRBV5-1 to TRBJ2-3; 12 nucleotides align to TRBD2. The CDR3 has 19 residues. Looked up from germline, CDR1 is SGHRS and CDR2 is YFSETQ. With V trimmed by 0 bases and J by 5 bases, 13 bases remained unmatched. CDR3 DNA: TGCGCCAGCAGCTTGGATTACCCGACTAGCGGGGGCGACCGAGATACGCAGTATTTT. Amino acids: CASSLDYPTSGGDRDTQYF. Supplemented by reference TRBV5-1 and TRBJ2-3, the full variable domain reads KAGVTQTPRYLIKTRGQQVTLSCSPISGHRSVSWYQQTPGQGLQFLFEYFSETQRNKGNFPGRFSGRQFSNSRSEMNVSTLELGDSALYLCASSLDYPTSGGDRDTQYFGPGTRLTVL.

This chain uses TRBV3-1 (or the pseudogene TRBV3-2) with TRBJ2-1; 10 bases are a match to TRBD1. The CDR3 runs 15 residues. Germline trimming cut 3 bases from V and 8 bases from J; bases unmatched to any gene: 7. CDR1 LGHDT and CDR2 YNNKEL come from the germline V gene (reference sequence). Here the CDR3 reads CASSHRDRGHYEQFF. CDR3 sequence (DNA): TGTGCCAGCAGCCACCGGGACAGGGGTCACTATGAGCAGTTCTTC.

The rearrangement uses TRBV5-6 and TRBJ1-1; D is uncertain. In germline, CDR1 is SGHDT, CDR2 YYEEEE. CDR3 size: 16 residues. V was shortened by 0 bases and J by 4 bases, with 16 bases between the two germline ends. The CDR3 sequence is CASSLEGRGSVTEAFF. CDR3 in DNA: TGTGCCAGCAGCTTGGAGGGTCGAGGGTCGGTCACTGAAGCTTTCTTT.

Written as DNA, the CDR3 is TGTGCCATCACAGGGGGCAGCTACGAGCAGTACTTC. This encodes CAITGGSYEQYF. The chain joins TRBV28 to TRBJ2-7; 9 bases agree with TRBD1. The CDR3 extends over 12 amino acids. The germline V gene has CDR1 MDHEN and CDR2 SYDVKM. Trimming at V came to 10 bases and at J to 3 bases, leaving 4 bases not matched to a gene.

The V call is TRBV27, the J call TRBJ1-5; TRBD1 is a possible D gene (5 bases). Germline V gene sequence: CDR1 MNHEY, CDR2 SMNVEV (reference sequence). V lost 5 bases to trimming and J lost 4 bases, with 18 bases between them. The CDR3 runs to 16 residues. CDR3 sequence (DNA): TGTGCCAGCAGTCCACTATTACAGGCGGGAAATCAGCCCCAGCATTTT. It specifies CASSPLLQAGNQPQHF.